This T cell receptor (beta chain) was captured in a study of blood T cells in healthy people across ages. The second PCR ran roughly 6 to 11 cycles with a sample-barcoded 5' primer and J-beta primers. TCRdb reprocessed the 5' RACE reads via MiXCR and lists one record per CDR3 protein. The sample records 850,000 or so distinct CDR3 sequences, under 35% being singletons. This CDR3 comprises 13 residues. Germline V gene lookup returns CDR1 GTSNPN and CDR2 SVGIG (reference sequence). The V and J ends lost 4 bases and 4 bases, in that order; junction bases with no gene match: 4. The origin of this receptor is a woman of 80 years or more in good health. Source material: blood. The rearrangement uses TRBV30 and TRBJ2-3, with TRBD1 matching over 8 bases. The CDR3 nucleotides are TGTGCCTGGACGGACAGGGCACCAGATACGCAGTATTTT. Its protein product is CAWTDRAPDTQYF. Combining the CDR3 with reference TRBV30 and TRBJ2-3 gives the whole variable domain SQTIHQWPATLVQPVGSPLSLECTVEGTSNPNLYWYRQAAGRGLQLLFYSVGIGQISSEVPQNLSASRPQDRQFILSSKKLLLSDSGFYLCAWTDRAPDTQYFGPGTRLTVL.